This T cell receptor (beta chain) was recorded in a study of T cell repertoires in cytomegalovirus infection. The overall study: Signatures in public TCR beta sequences pointed to both CMV infection and matching HLA type.

TCRdb itself ran the reads through MiXCR, one entry per CDR3 protein. Of 140,000 to 150,000 distinct CDR3 sequences listed, more than 30% are singletons. In regard to this clonotype: Antigen: not known.

The V end lost 0 bases, the J end lost 9 bases, and 11 bases lay between the germline ends. Per germline, CDR1 SQVTM and CDR2 ANQGSEA. This CDR3 contains 12 residues. The clonotype was recovered from a human donor in good health (CMV status not recorded). Some clones in this sample may be carry-over from other donors' samples. Specimen: CD8+ T cells from cultured PBMCs, collected from culture after CMV antigen stimulation. The chain joins TRBV29-1 to TRBJ1-1, with a weak D call TRBD1 (5 bases). DNA of the CDR3: TGCAGCGTTGAAGACCTGACAGATAAAGCTTTCTTT. This encodes CSVEDLTDKAFF.